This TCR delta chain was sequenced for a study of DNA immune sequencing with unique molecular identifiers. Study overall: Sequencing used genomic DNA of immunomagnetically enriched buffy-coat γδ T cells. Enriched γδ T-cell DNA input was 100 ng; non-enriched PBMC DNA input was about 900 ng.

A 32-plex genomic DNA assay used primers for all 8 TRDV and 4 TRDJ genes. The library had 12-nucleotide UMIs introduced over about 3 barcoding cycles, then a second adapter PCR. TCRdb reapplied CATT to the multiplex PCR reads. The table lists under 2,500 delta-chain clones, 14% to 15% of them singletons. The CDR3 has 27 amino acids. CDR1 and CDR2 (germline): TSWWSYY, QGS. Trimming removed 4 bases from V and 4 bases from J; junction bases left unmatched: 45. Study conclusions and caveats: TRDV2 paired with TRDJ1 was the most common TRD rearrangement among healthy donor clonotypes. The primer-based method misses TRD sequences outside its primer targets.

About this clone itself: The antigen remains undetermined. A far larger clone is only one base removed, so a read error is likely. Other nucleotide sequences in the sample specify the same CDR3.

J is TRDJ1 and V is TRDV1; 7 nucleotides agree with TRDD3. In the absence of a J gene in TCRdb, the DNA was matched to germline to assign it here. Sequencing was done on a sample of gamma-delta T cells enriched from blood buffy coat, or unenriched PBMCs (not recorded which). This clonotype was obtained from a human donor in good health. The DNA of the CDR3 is TGTGCTCTTGGGGTGGATTCCTCGTACCTTCGCCGCTACTGGGGATCAAGCGAGGGAGCCGCGATCGATAAACTCATCTTT. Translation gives CALGVDSSYLRRYWGSSEGAAIDKLIF.